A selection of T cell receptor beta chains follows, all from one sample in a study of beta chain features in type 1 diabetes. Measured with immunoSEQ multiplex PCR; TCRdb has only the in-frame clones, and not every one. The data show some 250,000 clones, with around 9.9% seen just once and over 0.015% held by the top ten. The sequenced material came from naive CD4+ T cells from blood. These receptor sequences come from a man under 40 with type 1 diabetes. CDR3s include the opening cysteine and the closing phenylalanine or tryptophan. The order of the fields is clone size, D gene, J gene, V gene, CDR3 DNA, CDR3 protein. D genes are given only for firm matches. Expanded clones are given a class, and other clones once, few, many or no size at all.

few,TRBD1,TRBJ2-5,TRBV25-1,TGTGCCAGCAGTGCCGGGACAGGGGTGGAGACCCAGTACTTC,CASSAGTGVETQYF
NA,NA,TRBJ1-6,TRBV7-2,TGTGCCAGCAGCTTTGGACTTCTTGGGTCCTCCATGGCCCTCCACTTT,CASSFGLLGSSMALHF
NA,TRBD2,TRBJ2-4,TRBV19,TGTGCCAGTACCGGGAGGGACACGCAGTACTTC,CASTGRDTQYF
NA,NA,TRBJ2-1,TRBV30,TGTGCCTGCCTGGGCGGGCGCTCCTACAATGAGCAGTTCTTC,CACLGGRSYNEQFF
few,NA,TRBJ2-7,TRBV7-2,TGTGCCAGCAGCTCCCCCGGGGAACGCTACGAGCAGTACTTC,CASSSPGERYEQYF
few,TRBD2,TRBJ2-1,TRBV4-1,TGCGCCAGCAGCCCCTGGCCGAGCCGACTAGCGGTGAGCTCCTACAATGAGCAGTTCTTC,CASSPWPSRLAVSSYNEQFF
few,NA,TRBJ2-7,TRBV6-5,TGTGCCAGCAGTTACTCCTACAGGGCGGGCGAGCAGTACTTC,CASSYSYRAGEQYF
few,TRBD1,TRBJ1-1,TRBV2,TGTGCCAGCAGATCTACACAGGGGCGCCGTGAAGCTTTCTTT,CASRSTQGRREAFF
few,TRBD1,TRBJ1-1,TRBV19,TGTGCCAGTAGACGGGGACAGCAAAACACTGAAGCTTTCTTT,CASRRGQQNTEAFF
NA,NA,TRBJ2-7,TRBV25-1,TGTGCCAGCAGTGACCAGGGAAAGTCCTACGAGCAGTACTTC,CASSDQGKSYEQYF
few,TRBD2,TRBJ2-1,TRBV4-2,TGTGCCAGCAGCCAAGTGGGGGGGGGCTCCTACAATGAGCAGTTCTTC,CASSQVGGGSYNEQFF
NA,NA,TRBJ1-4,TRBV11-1,TGTGCCTCCCAGGGGTGGAAACTGTTTTTT,CASQGWKLFF
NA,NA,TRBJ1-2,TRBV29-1,TGCAGCGTTCGACTCATCAGTGGAGGCTACACCTTC,CSVRLISGGYTF
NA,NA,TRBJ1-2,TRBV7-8,TGTGCCAGCAGCCCAGGAATTACCAACACTTTCTATGGCTACACCTTC,CASSPGITNTFYGYTF
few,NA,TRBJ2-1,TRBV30,TGTGCCTGGAGTGAAGCCCTTGCGCAGTTCTTC,CAWSEALAQFF
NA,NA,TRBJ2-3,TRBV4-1,TGCGCCAGCAGCAACCCCCCGGTGCGGGATACGCAGTATTTT,CASSNPPVRDTQYF
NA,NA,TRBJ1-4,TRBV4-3,TGCGCCAGCAGCCCGGGGTCCAGAGGTGCAACTAATGAAAAACTGTTTTTT,CASSPGSRGATNEKLFF
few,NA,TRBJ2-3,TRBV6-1,TGTGCCAGCAGTGACGAACAGGCGGGCACAGATACGCAGTATTTT,CASSDEQAGTDTQYF
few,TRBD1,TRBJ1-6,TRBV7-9,TGTGCCAGCAGCCCCGGACAGGGCGATAATTCACCCCTCCACTTT,CASSPGQGDNSPLHF
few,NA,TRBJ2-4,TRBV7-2,TGTGCCAGCAGCCCAGGGAACAAAAACATTCAGTACTTC,CASSPGNKNIQYF
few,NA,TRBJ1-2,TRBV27,TGTGCCAGCAGGGGATCGGGGGGGTCAAGGGGCTACACCTTC,CASRGSGGSRGYTF
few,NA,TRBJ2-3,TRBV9,TGTGCCAGCAGCGTCGGGGGATGGACAGATACGCAGTATTTT,CASSVGGWTDTQYF